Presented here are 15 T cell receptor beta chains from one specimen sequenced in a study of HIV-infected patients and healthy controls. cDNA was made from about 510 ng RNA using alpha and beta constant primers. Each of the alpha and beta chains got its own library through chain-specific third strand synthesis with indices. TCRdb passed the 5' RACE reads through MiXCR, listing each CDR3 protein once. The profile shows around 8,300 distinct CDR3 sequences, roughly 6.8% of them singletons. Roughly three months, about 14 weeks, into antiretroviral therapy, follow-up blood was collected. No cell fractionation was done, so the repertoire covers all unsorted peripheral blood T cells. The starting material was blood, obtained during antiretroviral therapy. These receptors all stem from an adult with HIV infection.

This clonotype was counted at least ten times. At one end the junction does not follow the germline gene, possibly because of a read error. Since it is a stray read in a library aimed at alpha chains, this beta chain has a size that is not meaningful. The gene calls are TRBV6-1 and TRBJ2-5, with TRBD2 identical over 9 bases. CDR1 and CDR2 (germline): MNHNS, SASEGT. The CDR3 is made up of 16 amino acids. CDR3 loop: CAGSGTASLTSGPSNF. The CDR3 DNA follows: TGTGCCGGAAGTGGAACAGCGTCTCTGACTAGCGGCCCTTCTAACTTC.

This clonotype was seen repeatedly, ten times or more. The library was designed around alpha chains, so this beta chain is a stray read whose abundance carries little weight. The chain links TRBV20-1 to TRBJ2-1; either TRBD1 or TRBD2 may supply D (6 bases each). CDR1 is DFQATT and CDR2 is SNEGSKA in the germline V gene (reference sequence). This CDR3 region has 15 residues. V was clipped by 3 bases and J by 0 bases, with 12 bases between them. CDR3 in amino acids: CSARKGGFSYNEQFF. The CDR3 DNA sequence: TGCAGTGCTAGGAAGGGGGGATTCTCCTACAATGAGCAGTTCTTC.

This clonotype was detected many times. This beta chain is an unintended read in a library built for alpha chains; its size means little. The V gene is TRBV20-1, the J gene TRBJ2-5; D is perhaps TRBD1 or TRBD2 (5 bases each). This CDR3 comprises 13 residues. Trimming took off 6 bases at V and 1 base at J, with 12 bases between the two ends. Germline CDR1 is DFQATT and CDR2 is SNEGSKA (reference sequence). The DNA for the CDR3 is TGCAGTGCAGACCAGGGACGCCAAGAGACCCAGTACTTC. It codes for CSADQGRQETQYF.

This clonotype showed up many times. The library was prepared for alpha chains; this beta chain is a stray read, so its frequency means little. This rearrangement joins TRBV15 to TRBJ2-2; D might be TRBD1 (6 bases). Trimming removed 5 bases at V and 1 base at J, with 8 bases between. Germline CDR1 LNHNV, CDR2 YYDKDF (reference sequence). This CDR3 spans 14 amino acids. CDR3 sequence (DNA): TGTGCCACCAGCCCGACAGGGAACACCGGGGAGCTGTTTTTT. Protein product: CATSPTGNTGELFF.

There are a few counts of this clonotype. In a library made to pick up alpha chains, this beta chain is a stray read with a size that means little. The CDR3 DNA sequence: TGTGCCAGTAGTATCTTAGCAGGGGGGGCCAACGTCCTGACTTTC. Its protein is CASSILAGGANVLTF. The V call is TRBV19, the J call TRBJ2-6, with D maybe TRBD1 (5 bases). Trimming shortened V by 3 bases and J by 4 bases, and 10 bases separated the two germline ends. The V gene's germline CDR1 is LNHDA and CDR2 SQIVND (reference sequence). CDR3 length: 15 amino acids.

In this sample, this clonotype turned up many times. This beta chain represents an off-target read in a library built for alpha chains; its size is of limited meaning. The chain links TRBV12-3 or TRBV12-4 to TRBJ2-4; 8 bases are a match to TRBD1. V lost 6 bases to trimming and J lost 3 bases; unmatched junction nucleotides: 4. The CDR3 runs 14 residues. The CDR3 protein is CASSPDRVKNIQYF. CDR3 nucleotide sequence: TGTGCCAGCAGCCCGGACAGGGTCAAAAACATTCAGTACTTC.

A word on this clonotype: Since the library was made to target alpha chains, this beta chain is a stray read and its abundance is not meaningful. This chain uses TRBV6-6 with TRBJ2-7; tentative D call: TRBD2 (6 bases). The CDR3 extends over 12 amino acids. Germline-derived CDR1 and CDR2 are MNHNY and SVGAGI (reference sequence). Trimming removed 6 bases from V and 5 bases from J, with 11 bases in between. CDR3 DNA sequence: TGTGCCAGCAGAGCGACGGGGGACGAGCAGTACTTC. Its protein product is CASRATGDEQYF.

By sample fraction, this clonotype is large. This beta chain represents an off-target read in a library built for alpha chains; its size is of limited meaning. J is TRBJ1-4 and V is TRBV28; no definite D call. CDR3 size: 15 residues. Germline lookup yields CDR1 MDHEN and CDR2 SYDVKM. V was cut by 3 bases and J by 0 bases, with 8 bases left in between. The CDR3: CASSFWSATNEKLFF. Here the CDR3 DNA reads TGTGCCAGCAGTTTTTGGTCGGCAACTAATGAAAAACTGTTTTTT.

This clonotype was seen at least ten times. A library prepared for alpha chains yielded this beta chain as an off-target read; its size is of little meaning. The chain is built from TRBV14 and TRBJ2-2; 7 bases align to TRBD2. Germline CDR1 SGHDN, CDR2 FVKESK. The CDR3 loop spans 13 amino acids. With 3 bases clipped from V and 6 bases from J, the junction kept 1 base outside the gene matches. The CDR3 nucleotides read TGTGCCAGCAGCCACGGACTAGCCGGGGAGCTGTTTTTT. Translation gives CASSHGLAGELFF.

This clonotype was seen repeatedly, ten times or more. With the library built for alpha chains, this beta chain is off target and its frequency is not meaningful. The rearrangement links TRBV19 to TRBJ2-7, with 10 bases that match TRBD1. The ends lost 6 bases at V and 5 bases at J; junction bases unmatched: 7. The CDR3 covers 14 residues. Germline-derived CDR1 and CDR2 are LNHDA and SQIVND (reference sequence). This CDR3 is CASRTGGAKNEQYF. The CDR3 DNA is TGTGCCAGTAGGACAGGGGGCGCGAAGAACGAGCAGTACTTC.

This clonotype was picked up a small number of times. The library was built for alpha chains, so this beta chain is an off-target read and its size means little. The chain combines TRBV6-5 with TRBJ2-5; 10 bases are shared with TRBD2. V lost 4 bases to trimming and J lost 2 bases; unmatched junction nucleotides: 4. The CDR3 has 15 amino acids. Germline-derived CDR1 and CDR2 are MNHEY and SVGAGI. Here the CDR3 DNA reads TGTGCCAGCAGTTCCAGCGGGGGGGAACAAGAGACCCAGTACTTC. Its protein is CASSSSGGEQETQYF.

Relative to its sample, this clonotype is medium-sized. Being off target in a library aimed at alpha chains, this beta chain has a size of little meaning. CDR3 loop: CASSLPGTDTQYF. The CDR3 DNA reads TGTGCCAGCAGTTTACCAGGCACAGATACGCAGTATTTT. The gene calls are TRBV28 and TRBJ2-3; no firm D call. Germline CDR1 reads MDHEN; CDR2 reads SYDVKM. The ends were cut back, 2 bases at V and 1 base at J, with 4 bases in the middle. The CDR3 sequence is 13 residues long.

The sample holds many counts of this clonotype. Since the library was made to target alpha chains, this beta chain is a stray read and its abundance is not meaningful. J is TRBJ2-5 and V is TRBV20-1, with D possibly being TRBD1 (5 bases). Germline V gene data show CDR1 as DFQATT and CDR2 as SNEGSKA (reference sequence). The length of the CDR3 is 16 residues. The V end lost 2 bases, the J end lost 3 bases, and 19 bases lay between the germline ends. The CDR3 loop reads CSARHQGKFIEETQYF. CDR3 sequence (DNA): TGCAGTGCTAGACACCAGGGAAAGTTCATTGAAGAGACCCAGTACTTC.

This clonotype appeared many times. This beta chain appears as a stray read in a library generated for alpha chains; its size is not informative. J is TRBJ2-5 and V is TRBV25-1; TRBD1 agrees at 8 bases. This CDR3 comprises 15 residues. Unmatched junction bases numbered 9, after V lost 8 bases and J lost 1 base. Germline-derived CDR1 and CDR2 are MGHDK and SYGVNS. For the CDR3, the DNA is TGTGCCAGCCGACGGGGGACAGGAACCCAAGAGACCCAGTACTTC. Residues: CASRRGTGTQETQYF.

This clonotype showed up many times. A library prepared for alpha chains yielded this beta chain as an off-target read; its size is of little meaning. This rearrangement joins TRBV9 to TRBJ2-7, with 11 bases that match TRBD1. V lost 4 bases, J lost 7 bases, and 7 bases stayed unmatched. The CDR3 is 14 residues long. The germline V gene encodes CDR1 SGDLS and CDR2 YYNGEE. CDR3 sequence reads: CASSTRTGGSEQYF. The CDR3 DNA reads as TGTGCCAGCAGCACTCGGACAGGGGGCAGTGAGCAGTACTTC. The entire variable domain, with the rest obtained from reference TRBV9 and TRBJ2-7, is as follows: DSGVTQTPKHLITATGQRVTLRCSPRSGDLSVYWYQQSLDQGLQFLIQYYNGEERAKGNILERFSAQQFPDLHSELNLSSLELGDSALYFCASSTRTGGSEQYFGPGTRLTVT.